The clone carrying this TCR beta chain was seen many times. Antigen specificity is unknown. The CDR3 is 18 residues long. Trimming pared 0 bases from V and 4 bases from J, leaving 18 bases between. From germline, CDR1 is SGHAT and CDR2 FQNNGV. This sample is part of a study of metastatic and nonmetastatic thyroid tumors. Study-wide context: Where malignant and benign thyroid patients were concerned, repertoires were compared across blood and tumor or nodule tissue.

Each patient came to thyroid surgery without any prior treatment (of any kind). As originally analysed: A distant-metastasis classifier for papillary thyroid cancer was built using CDR3 differences across clinicopathological groups. With MiXCR, TCRdb reprocessed the PCR reads. The V and J calls, along with clone size, are taken from TCRdb and not from the paper's own processing. The data hold tens of thousands of clones, with about 15% observed a single time. Findings of the study overall: Patients with malignant thyroid tumors reportedly had significantly higher TCR beta diversity than those with benign nodules, in blood and tumor.

Sequencing used blood. The receptor was isolated from a female donor with papillary thyroid cancer or a benign thyroid nodule (not recorded which). Some clones in this sample may be carry-over from other donors' samples. The rearrangement joins TRBV11-2 to TRBJ2-2, with D tentatively TRBD1 (6 bases). CDR3 loop: CASSLDRGTRKSTGELFF. Here the CDR3 DNA reads TGTGCCAGCAGCTTAGATAGGGGGACCAGAAAGAGCACCGGGGAGCTGTTTTTT.